A selection of T cell receptor beta chains follows, all from one sample in a study of T cell repertoires in aging, cancer and after chemotherapy. TCRdb passed the multiplex PCR reads through MiXCR, listing each CDR3 protein once. The sample includes 1,500 to 2,000 distinct CDR3 sequences, about 50% of them seen just once. Sequenced: blood. The receptors stem from a human donor with a blood cancer. The CDR3 runs from the conserved cysteine through the conserved F or W. A D gene is named only where the DNA matches it firmly. Size tells how often a clone was seen (once, few, many) or the class of an expanded clone, and some rows leave it out.

D gene: TRBD2
clone size: NA
J gene: TRBJ2-3
V gene: TRBV6-2/TRBV6-3
CDR3 protein: CASSPRSGTSGSTDTQYF
CDR3 DNA: TGTGCCAGCAGCCCCCGGTCGGGGACTAGCGGGTCGACAGATACGCAGTATTTT

D gene: NA
clone size: NA
J gene: TRBJ2-1
V gene: TRBV24-1
CDR3 protein: CATSDPLKDYNEQFF
CDR3 DNA: TGTGCCACCAGTGACCCCCTAAAAGACTACAATGAGCAGTTCTTC

D gene: NA
clone size: NA
J gene: TRBJ1-5
V gene: TRBV27
CDR3 protein: CASSLGGTNQPQHF
CDR3 DNA: TGTGCCAGCAGTTTAGGGGGTACTAATCAGCCCCAGCATTTT

D gene: NA
clone size: NA
J gene: TRBJ2-3
V gene: TRBV28
CDR3 protein: CASSDAGDTQYF
CDR3 DNA: TGTGCCAGCAGCGATGCGGGGGATACGCAGTATTTT

D gene: NA
clone size: NA
J gene: TRBJ2-7
V gene: TRBV5-4
CDR3 protein: CASSSDPPAMEQYF
CDR3 DNA: TGTGCCAGCAGCTCGGATCCACCAGCGATGGAGCAGTACTTC

D gene: NA
clone size: NA
J gene: TRBJ2-2
V gene: TRBV6-5
CDR3 protein: CASSYAGSIPRGELFF
CDR3 DNA: TGTGCCAGCAGTTACGCAGGGAGTATTCCTCGGGGGGAGCTGTTTTTT

D gene: NA
clone size: NA
J gene: TRBJ1-2
V gene: TRBV30
CDR3 protein: CAWRAGLTGYTF
CDR3 DNA: TGTGCCTGGAGGGCAGGGTTAACTGGCTACACCTTC

D gene: TRBD1
clone size: NA
J gene: TRBJ1-6
V gene: TRBV27
CDR3 protein: CASLQGSSYNSPLHF
CDR3 DNA: TGTGCCAGTCTACAGGGGAGCTCCTATAATTCACCCCTCCACTTT

D gene: TRBD2
clone size: NA
J gene: TRBJ2-1
V gene: TRBV19
CDR3 protein: CASTRGTGGNEQFF
CDR3 DNA: TGTGCCAGTACCCGGGGGACGGGGGGCAATGAGCAGTTCTTC

D gene: NA
clone size: NA
J gene: TRBJ2-3
V gene: TRBV6-2/TRBV6-3
CDR3 protein: CASSYSALDTQYF
CDR3 DNA: TGTGCCAGCAGTTACTCGGCGCTAGATACGCAGTATTTT

D gene: TRBD2
clone size: NA
J gene: TRBJ2-2
V gene: TRBV7-6
CDR3 protein: CASSLPSSGRGAGELFF
CDR3 DNA: TGTGCCAGCAGCTTACCCTCTAGCGGGAGGGGTGCCGGGGAGCTGTTTTTT

D gene: TRBD1
clone size: few
J gene: TRBJ2-7
V gene: TRBV29-1
CDR3 protein: CSVGITGTAFYEQYF
CDR3 DNA: TGCAGCGTTGGCATCACCGGGACAGCCTTCTACGAGCAGTACTTC

D gene: NA
clone size: NA
J gene: TRBJ2-1
V gene: TRBV29-1
CDR3 protein: CSVKGGVSNEQFF
CDR3 DNA: TGCAGCGTTAAGGGGGGAGTGTCCAATGAGCAGTTCTTC

D gene: NA
clone size: NA
J gene: TRBJ2-3
V gene: TRBV18
CDR3 protein: CASSPLQGAGDTQYF
CDR3 DNA: TGTGCCAGCTCCCCCCTTCAAGGGGCGGGAGATACGCAGTATTTT

D gene: TRBD1
clone size: NA
J gene: TRBJ1-1
V gene: TRBV29-1
CDR3 protein: CSVGTGRVTEAFF
CDR3 DNA: TGCAGCGTCGGGACAGGAAGGGTCACTGAAGCTTTCTTT

D gene: NA
clone size: NA
J gene: TRBJ2-2
V gene: TRBV5-6
CDR3 protein: CASSPHTGELFF
CDR3 DNA: TGTGCCAGCAGCCCCCACACCGGGGAGCTGTTTTTT

D gene: NA
clone size: once
J gene: TRBJ2-1
V gene: TRBV6-5
CDR3 protein: CASSGRGEQFF
CDR3 DNA: TGTGCCAGCAGTGGTCGAGGTGAGCAGTTCTTC

D gene: NA
clone size: NA
J gene: TRBJ2-1
V gene: TRBV6-2/TRBV6-3
CDR3 protein: CASSYSRPPQDNEQFF
CDR3 DNA: TGTGCCAGCAGTTACTCGAGACCTCCTCAAGACAATGAGCAGTTCTTC

D gene: NA
clone size: NA
J gene: TRBJ2-5
V gene: TRBV6-6
CDR3 protein: CASSDRPRPQETQYF
CDR3 DNA: TGTGCCAGCAGTGACAGGCCCCGACCCCAAGAGACCCAGTACTTC

D gene: TRBD2
clone size: NA
J gene: TRBJ2-3
V gene: TRBV27
CDR3 protein: CASSRHRLAGGGTDTQYF
CDR3 DNA: TGTGCCAGCAGTCGCCACCGGCTAGCGGGGGGGGGCACAGATACGCAGTATTTT

D gene: NA
clone size: NA
J gene: TRBJ2-5
V gene: TRBV20-1
CDR3 protein: CSARVWETQYF
CDR3 DNA: TGCAGTGCTCGCGTGTGGGAGACCCAGTACTTC

D gene: NA
clone size: NA
J gene: TRBJ2-6
V gene: TRBV30
CDR3 protein: CAWRQGPGANVLTF
CDR3 DNA: TGTGCCTGGAGACAGGGACCTGGGGCCAACGTCCTGACTTTC

D gene: NA
clone size: few
J gene: TRBJ2-1
V gene: TRBV27
CDR3 protein: CASSYSVNEQFF
CDR3 DNA: TGTGCCAGCAGCTACTCCGTCAATGAGCAGTTCTTC

D gene: TRBD2
clone size: few
J gene: TRBJ2-2
V gene: TRBV6-5
CDR3 protein: CASSGTSGRAYTGELFF
CDR3 DNA: TGTGCCAGCAGCGGGACTAGCGGGAGGGCCTACACCGGGGAGCTGTTTTTT

D gene: TRBD2
clone size: NA
J gene: TRBJ2-5
V gene: TRBV30
CDR3 protein: CAWSVGVTSAETQYF
CDR3 DNA: TGTGCCTGGAGTGTAGGGGTGACTAGCGCGGAGACCCAGTACTTC

D gene: TRBD2
clone size: few
J gene: TRBJ2-1
V gene: TRBV13
CDR3 protein: CASSSGLGGRGEQFF
CDR3 DNA: TGTGCCAGCAGCTCGGGACTAGGCGGCCGGGGTGAGCAGTTCTTC

D gene: NA
clone size: NA
J gene: TRBJ2-1
V gene: TRBV6-2/TRBV6-3
CDR3 protein: CASSSRGSSYNEQFF
CDR3 DNA: TGTGCCAGCAGCTCAAGGGGTTCCTCCTACAATGAGCAGTTCTTC

D gene: NA
clone size: few
J gene: TRBJ1-2
V gene: TRBV6-6
CDR3 protein: CGLLGDYGYTF
CDR3 DNA: TGCGGTCTCCTCGGGGACTATGGCTACACCTTC

D gene: TRBD1
clone size: NA
J gene: TRBJ2-1
V gene: TRBV13
CDR3 protein: CASSLGTVQDNEQFF
CDR3 DNA: TGCGCCAGCAGCCTAGGGACAGTCCAGGACAATGAGCAGTTCTTC